This T cell receptor beta chain was observed in a study of shared clonotypes between healthy human individuals. About the study: A couple of female and a few male donors aged 18 to 49 were enrolled.

Comment on this clone: The target antigen is unknown.

Authors' processing steps: ImmunoSEQ output lacked quality scores and full-length reads, limiting matched filtering. The table came from immunoSEQ multiplex PCR; TCRdb's copy has only in-frame clones and leaves some out. D and trimming were read from the DNA, whereas the V and J calls and clone size are those reported in that table. The sample carries roughly 1 million clones, approximately 78% recorded once. Overall study findings and caveats: In a few donors, around 5% of naive CD4 clonotypes appeared in common.

The sample consisted of memory CD4+ T cells from PBMCs. The subset: CD45RA-negative fraction. The clonotype was recovered from a man between 18 and 35 years old in good health. Some clones in this sample may be carry-over from other donors' samples.

The DNA for the CDR3 is TGTGCCAGCAGCCCGCCAGGGGAGGGAGGTTATGGCTACACCTTC. Its translation is CASSPPGEGGYGYTF. This chain uses TRBV7-9 with TRBJ1-2; D might be TRBD1 (6 bases). Germline assignment: CDR1 SEHNR and CDR2 FQNEAQ (reference sequence). V lost 5 bases to trimming and J lost 5 bases, with 18 bases between them. This CDR3 is built from 15 residues.